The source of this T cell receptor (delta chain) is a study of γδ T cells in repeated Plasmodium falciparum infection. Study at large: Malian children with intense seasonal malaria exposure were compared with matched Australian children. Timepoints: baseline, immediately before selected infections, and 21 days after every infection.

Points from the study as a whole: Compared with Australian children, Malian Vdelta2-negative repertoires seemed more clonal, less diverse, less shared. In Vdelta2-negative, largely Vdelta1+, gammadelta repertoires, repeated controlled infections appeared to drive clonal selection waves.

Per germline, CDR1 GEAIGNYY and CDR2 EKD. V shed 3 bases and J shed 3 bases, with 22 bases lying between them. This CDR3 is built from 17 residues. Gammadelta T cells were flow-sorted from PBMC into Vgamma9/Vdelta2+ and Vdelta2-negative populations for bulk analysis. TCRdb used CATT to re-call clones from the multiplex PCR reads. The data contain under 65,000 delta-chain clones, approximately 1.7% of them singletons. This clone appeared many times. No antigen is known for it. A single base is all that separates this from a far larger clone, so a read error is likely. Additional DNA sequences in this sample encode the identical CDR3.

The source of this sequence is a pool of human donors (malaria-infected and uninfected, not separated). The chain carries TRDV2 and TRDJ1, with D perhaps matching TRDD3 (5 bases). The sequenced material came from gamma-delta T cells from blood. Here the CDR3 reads CACDPSRTGGYPDKLIF. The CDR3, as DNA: TGTGCCTGTGACCCATCACGCACGGGGGGGTACCCCGATAAACTCATCTTT.